This TCR beta chain was captured in a study of T cells in Graves' hyperthyroidism and ophthalmopathy. Trimming left V 5 bases short and J 3 bases short, with 11 bases between. The CDR3 sequence is 13 residues long. The germline V gene has CDR1 MGHRA and CDR2 YSYEKL. TCR beta CDR3 regions were amplified from RNA transcripts. When the TCR CDR3 underwent first-round RT-PCR, the HTBI primer set was used. TCRdb fed the multiplex PCR reads into MiXCR, producing one record per CDR3 protein. The table shows about 560,000 distinct CDR3 sequences, with around 17% occurring only once. The origin of this receptor is a young woman with Graves' hyperthyroidism. Sequences were obtained from blood. The chain joins TRBV4-1 to TRBJ2-7; possibly TRBD1 for D (6 bases). The CDR3 coding sequence is TGCGCCAGCAGCTCGGACAGACACTACGAGCAGTACTTC. Residues: CASSSDRHYEQYF.